This is a list of T cell receptor beta chains from one sample in a study of control samples from healthy donors and cancer patients. The method was immunoSEQ multiplex PCR; TCRdb's version includes in-frame clones alone and lacks a portion of them. The profile shows some 57,000 clones, roughly 94% of them singletons. The sample comprised blood. These receptors were collected from a man aged 25-45 years in good health. Both conserved end residues are part of each CDR3. A D gene is named only where the DNA matches it firmly. The size of a clone is reported for some rows only, either as once, few or many, or as a class for expanded clones.

j_call: TRBJ2-1; v_call: TRBV13; d_call: TRBD1; clone_size: -; cdr3_nt: TGTGCCAGCAGCCCCTGGACAGGGGGCATGAATGAGCAGTTCTTC; cdr3_aa: CASSPWTGGMNEQFF
j_call: TRBJ2-5; v_call: TRBV13; d_call: TRBD1; clone_size: -; cdr3_nt: TGTGCCAGCAGCTTAGGCTCGGACAGGGGGTTAGAGACCCAGTACTTC; cdr3_aa: CASSLGSDRGLETQYF
j_call: TRBJ2-3; v_call: TRBV5-1; d_call: -; clone_size: -; cdr3_nt: TGCGCCAGCAGCGGCCGGATAGCCACAGATACGCAGTATTTT; cdr3_aa: CASSGRIATDTQYF
j_call: TRBJ2-1; v_call: TRBV10-3; d_call: TRBD2; clone_size: -; cdr3_nt: TGTGCCATCAGCCTAGCGGGAGGGTTAAGCTCCTACAATGAGCAGTTCTTC; cdr3_aa: CAISLAGGLSSYNEQFF
j_call: TRBJ2-5; v_call: TRBV5-1; d_call: -; clone_size: -; cdr3_nt: TGCGCCAGCAGCTTGATGGGACCCCAAGAGACCCAGTACTTC; cdr3_aa: CASSLMGPQETQYF
j_call: TRBJ1-2; v_call: TRBV5-1; d_call: -; clone_size: -; cdr3_nt: TGCGCCAGCAGCTTCTGGTGGGGGCGAAGATATGGCTACACCTTC; cdr3_aa: CASSFWWGRRYGYTF
j_call: TRBJ1-3; v_call: TRBV6-5; d_call: -; clone_size: -; cdr3_nt: TGTGCCAGCAGTTACGGGAGGGCGCGAGGAAACACCATATATTTT; cdr3_aa: CASSYGRARGNTIYF
j_call: TRBJ2-3; v_call: TRBV5-6; d_call: -; clone_size: once; cdr3_nt: TGTGCCAGCAGCTACACAGATACGCAGTATTTT; cdr3_aa: CASSYTDTQYF
j_call: TRBJ1-6; v_call: TRBV7-9; d_call: -; clone_size: once; cdr3_nt: TGTGCCAGCAGCGCAGCGGGTTCACCCCTCCACTTT; cdr3_aa: CASSAAGSPLHF
j_call: TRBJ1-5; v_call: TRBV11-2; d_call: -; clone_size: -; cdr3_nt: TGTGCCAGCAGCTCATGGGCCGGGAAGTCGGTTAGGCCCCAGCATTTT; cdr3_aa: CASSSWAGKSVRPQHF
j_call: TRBJ1-2; v_call: TRBV29-1; d_call: TRBD1; clone_size: -; cdr3_nt: TGCAGCGCCGACCGGACAGGAGCTGGCTACACCTTC; cdr3_aa: CSADRTGAGYTF
j_call: TRBJ2-7; v_call: TRBV5-4; d_call: TRBD1; clone_size: -; cdr3_nt: TGTGCCAGCAGTCCCGGGACAGGGTCTGGAGAGCAGTACTTC; cdr3_aa: CASSPGTGSGEQYF
j_call: TRBJ2-7; v_call: TRBV28; d_call: TRBD2; clone_size: -; cdr3_nt: TGTGCCAGCAGTTATTATCTCTCGCGGGAGTACGAGCAGTACTTC; cdr3_aa: CASSYYLSREYEQYF
j_call: TRBJ2-2; v_call: TRBV7-2; d_call: -; clone_size: -; cdr3_nt: -; cdr3_aa: CASSSTFGAGELFF
j_call: TRBJ2-7; v_call: TRBV7-9; d_call: TRBD2; clone_size: -; cdr3_nt: TGTGCCAGCAGCAGACTAAGAAGCGGGAGTCGGTCCTACGAGCAGTACTTC; cdr3_aa: CASSRLRSGSRSYEQYF
j_call: TRBJ2-3; v_call: TRBV9; d_call: -; clone_size: -; cdr3_nt: TGTGCCAGCAGCGGCTACTTCACAGATACGCAGTATTTT; cdr3_aa: CASSGYFTDTQYF
j_call: TRBJ2-2; v_call: TRBV21-1; d_call: -; clone_size: -; cdr3_nt: TGTGCCAGCAGCAATCCGGGGGCCAACGGTGGGGAGCTGTTTTTT; cdr3_aa: CASSNPGANGGELFF
j_call: TRBJ2-5; v_call: TRBV7-2; d_call: -; clone_size: -; cdr3_nt: TGTGCCAGCAGCTTAGCGCCAGACTGGAGGGAGACCCAGTACTTC; cdr3_aa: CASSLAPDWRETQYF
j_call: TRBJ1-2; v_call: TRBV28; d_call: TRBD1; clone_size: -; cdr3_nt: TGTGCCAGCAGTTTCCGGGACAGGGGCGGCTACACCTTC; cdr3_aa: CASSFRDRGGYTF
j_call: TRBJ2-3; v_call: TRBV3-1/TRBV3-2; d_call: -; clone_size: -; cdr3_nt: TGTGCCAGCAGCCAAGATGTCAGGGTCTCTTTT; cdr3_aa: CASSQDVRVSF
j_call: TRBJ2-2; v_call: TRBV6-5; d_call: -; clone_size: medium-sized; cdr3_nt: TGTGCCAGCAGTTACTCGAGATGGGGGACCGGGGAGCTGTTTTTT; cdr3_aa: CASSYSRWGTGELFF
j_call: TRBJ2-7; v_call: TRBV6-5; d_call: TRBD2; clone_size: once; cdr3_nt: TGTGCCAGCACGCCCGGGACTAGCGGCTACGAGCAGTACTTC; cdr3_aa: CASTPGTSGYEQYF
j_call: TRBJ2-7; v_call: TRBV5-5; d_call: TRBD2; clone_size: -; cdr3_nt: TGTGCCAGCAGTTCCACTAGCGGGAGCATTTACGAGCAGTACTTC; cdr3_aa: CASSSTSGSIYEQYF
j_call: TRBJ1-2; v_call: TRBV11-2; d_call: -; clone_size: -; cdr3_nt: TGTGCCAGCAGCTCGATGGGGGGAGCTAACTATGGCTACACCTTC; cdr3_aa: CASSSMGGANYGYTF
j_call: TRBJ2-7; v_call: TRBV19; d_call: -; clone_size: -; cdr3_nt: TGTGCCAGTATCAACTATTCCGTGGTCCCCTACGAGCAGTACTTC; cdr3_aa: CASINYSVVPYEQYF
j_call: TRBJ2-6; v_call: TRBV5-5; d_call: TRBD1; clone_size: -; cdr3_nt: TGTGCCAGCAGCTTACAGACAGGGCCTGGGGCCAACGTCCTGACTTTC; cdr3_aa: CASSLQTGPGANVLTF
j_call: TRBJ2-3; v_call: TRBV4-2; d_call: -; clone_size: -; cdr3_nt: TGTGCCAGCAGCCGCTCCCCTAGCACAGATACGCAGTATTTT; cdr3_aa: CASSRSPSTDTQYF
j_call: TRBJ2-1; v_call: TRBV29-1; d_call: -; clone_size: -; cdr3_nt: TGCAGCGCGGCCCTAGCAAATGAGCAGTTCTTC; cdr3_aa: CSAALANEQFF
j_call: TRBJ1-5; v_call: TRBV24-1; d_call: -; clone_size: -; cdr3_nt: TGTGCCACCAGTGAGGGGACCTCCTTCAATCAGCCCCAGCATTTT; cdr3_aa: CATSEGTSFNQPQHF
j_call: TRBJ2-1; v_call: TRBV5-4; d_call: -; clone_size: -; cdr3_nt: TGTGCCAGCAGCTCCCGGACTACCTACAATGAGCAGTTCTTC; cdr3_aa: CASSSRTTYNEQFF
j_call: TRBJ2-2; v_call: TRBV5-1; d_call: TRBD1; clone_size: -; cdr3_nt: TGCGCCAGCAGACTGACCGGGACAGGGGACTTGGGGGAGCTGTTTTTT; cdr3_aa: CASRLTGTGDLGELFF
j_call: TRBJ2-5; v_call: TRBV7-9; d_call: -; clone_size: -; cdr3_nt: TGTGCCAGCAGCTTAGTTGACAGAGCCGAAGAGACCCAGTACTTC; cdr3_aa: CASSLVDRAEETQYF
j_call: TRBJ2-3; v_call: TRBV12-3/TRBV12-4; d_call: -; clone_size: -; cdr3_nt: TGTGCCAGCAGTTTAACTGGAGATACGCAGTATTTT; cdr3_aa: CASSLTGDTQYF
j_call: TRBJ2-7; v_call: TRBV6-5; d_call: -; clone_size: -; cdr3_nt: TGTGCCAGCAGTTCGAACAGGGCAGCCTACGAGCAGTACTTC; cdr3_aa: CASSSNRAAYEQYF
j_call: TRBJ2-1; v_call: TRBV7-2; d_call: TRBD2; clone_size: -; cdr3_nt: TGTGCCAGCAGCTTGGGGGCGGGGGGTCATGAGCAGTTCTTC; cdr3_aa: CASSLGAGGHEQFF
j_call: TRBJ1-2; v_call: TRBV5-4; d_call: -; clone_size: -; cdr3_nt: TGTGCCAGCAGCGGAACAGCTACCCCCACGGGTGGCTACACCTTC; cdr3_aa: CASSGTATPTGGYTF
j_call: TRBJ2-1; v_call: TRBV7-6; d_call: TRBD2; clone_size: -; cdr3_nt: TGTGCCAGCAGCTTGTCGAGCGGGAATTACAATGAGCAGTTCTTC; cdr3_aa: CASSLSSGNYNEQFF
j_call: TRBJ2-7; v_call: TRBV5-1; d_call: TRBD1; clone_size: -; cdr3_nt: TGCGCCAGCAGCCTTAGACAGGGGTCCTACGAGCAGTACTTC; cdr3_aa: CASSLRQGSYEQYF
j_call: TRBJ1-1; v_call: TRBV6-5; d_call: -; clone_size: -; cdr3_nt: TGTGCCAGCAGTAACAGGGAGAACACTGAAGCTTTCTTT; cdr3_aa: CASSNRENTEAFF
j_call: TRBJ2-7; v_call: TRBV11-2; d_call: -; clone_size: once; cdr3_nt: TGTGCCAGCAGTGACAACTCCTACGAGCAGTACTTC; cdr3_aa: CASSDNSYEQYF
j_call: TRBJ2-7; v_call: TRBV7-8; d_call: -; clone_size: -; cdr3_nt: TGTGCCAGCAGCTTATGGGAAGAGGGGAGCTCCTACGAGCAGTACTTC; cdr3_aa: CASSLWEEGSSYEQYF
j_call: TRBJ1-1; v_call: TRBV18; d_call: TRBD1; clone_size: -; cdr3_nt: TGTGCCAGCTCAAGTATTGGACCAGGGGGTATGAACACTGAAGCTTTCTTT; cdr3_aa: CASSSIGPGGMNTEAFF
j_call: TRBJ2-7; v_call: TRBV5-1; d_call: -; clone_size: -; cdr3_nt: TGCGCCAGCAGTCTCCTGCCAGGGGGGATTGCCTACGAGCAGTACTTC; cdr3_aa: CASSLLPGGIAYEQYF
j_call: TRBJ2-1; v_call: TRBV7-2; d_call: TRBD1; clone_size: once; cdr3_nt: TGTGCCAGCAGCTTAGTAGGACAGGGTGTCTACAATGAGCAGTTCTTC; cdr3_aa: CASSLVGQGVYNEQFF
j_call: TRBJ1-3; v_call: TRBV5-1; d_call: -; clone_size: -; cdr3_nt: TGCGCCAGCAGCTTATCCTCTGGAAACACCATATATTTT; cdr3_aa: CASSLSSGNTIYF
j_call: TRBJ1-4; v_call: TRBV2; d_call: -; clone_size: -; cdr3_nt: TGTGCCAGCAGTGACAGGGGACGGAATGAAAAACTGTTTTTT; cdr3_aa: CASSDRGRNEKLFF
j_call: TRBJ2-7; v_call: TRBV7-8; d_call: -; clone_size: once; cdr3_nt: TGTGCCAGCAGCTTAGGACTCTTACTTACCTACGAGCAGTACTTC; cdr3_aa: CASSLGLLLTYEQYF
j_call: TRBJ1-4; v_call: TRBV4-3; d_call: TRBD1; clone_size: -; cdr3_nt: TGCGCCAGCAGGGGTGAGGGGACAGCTAATGAAAAACTGTTTTTT; cdr3_aa: CASRGEGTANEKLFF
j_call: TRBJ2-1; v_call: TRBV11-2; d_call: -; clone_size: -; cdr3_nt: TGTGCCAGCAGCCCAAACGGAGGGCAGGGGCAGTTCTTC; cdr3_aa: CASSPNGGQGQFF
j_call: TRBJ1-5; v_call: TRBV19; d_call: -; clone_size: -; cdr3_nt: TGTGCCACCCTAGTGGGCCCCAATCAGCCCCAGCATTTT; cdr3_aa: CATLVGPNQPQHF
j_call: TRBJ2-7; v_call: TRBV28; d_call: -; clone_size: -; cdr3_nt: TGTGCCAGCAGTTCCTCCCGGGGCGGGGACGAGCAGTACTTC; cdr3_aa: CASSSSRGGDEQYF
j_call: TRBJ2-1; v_call: TRBV7-6; d_call: TRBD2; clone_size: once; cdr3_nt: TGTGCCAGCAGCCCTAGCGGAGCCTACAATGAGCAGTTCTTC; cdr3_aa: CASSPSGAYNEQFF
j_call: TRBJ1-1; v_call: TRBV7-2; d_call: TRBD1; clone_size: -; cdr3_nt: TGTGCCAGCTGCGACAGGGACCGCACTGAAGCTTTCTTT; cdr3_aa: CASCDRDRTEAFF
j_call: TRBJ2-7; v_call: TRBV30; d_call: -; clone_size: -; cdr3_nt: TGTGCCTGGAGTGTACCGGGAGCCTACGAGCAGTACTTC; cdr3_aa: CAWSVPGAYEQYF
j_call: TRBJ1-4; v_call: TRBV18; d_call: -; clone_size: -; cdr3_nt: TGTGCCAGCTCGTTCCAGGCTACTAATGAAAAACTGTTTTTT; cdr3_aa: CASSFQATNEKLFF
j_call: TRBJ2-1; v_call: TRBV5-1; d_call: TRBD2; clone_size: -; cdr3_nt: TGCGCCAGCAGCTTAACCCTGAGGACTAGCGGGGTCAGCTCCTACAATGAGCAGTTCTTC; cdr3_aa: CASSLTLRTSGVSSYNEQFF
j_call: TRBJ2-7; v_call: TRBV5-4; d_call: TRBD1; clone_size: -; cdr3_nt: TGTGCCAGCAGCTCCGGGACAGGGGAAATCTACGAGCAGTACTTC; cdr3_aa: CASSSGTGEIYEQYF